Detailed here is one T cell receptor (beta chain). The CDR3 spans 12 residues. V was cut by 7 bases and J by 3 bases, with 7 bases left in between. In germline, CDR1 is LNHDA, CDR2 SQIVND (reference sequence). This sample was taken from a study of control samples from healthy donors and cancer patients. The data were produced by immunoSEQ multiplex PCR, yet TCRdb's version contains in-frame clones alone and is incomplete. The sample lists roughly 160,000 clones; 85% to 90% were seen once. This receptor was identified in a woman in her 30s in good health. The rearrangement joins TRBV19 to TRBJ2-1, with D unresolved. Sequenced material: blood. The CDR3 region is CASKSDYNEQFF. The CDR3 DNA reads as TGTGCCAGTAAATCAGACTACAATGAGCAGTTCTTC.